This T cell receptor (beta chain) was observed in a study of shared clonotypes between healthy human individuals. For the study at large: There were three CD4 naive, three CD4 memory, two CD8 naive and one CD8 memory plates per donor.

With 5 bases removed from V and 0 bases from J, the gap between germline ends came to 14 bases. The CDR3 is 16 residues long. Germline assignment: CDR1 MDHEN and CDR2 SYDVKM. Naive CD45RA+ and memory CD45RA-negative subsets were split from CD4+ cells. Deep-level settings were used for running the assay. Sequencing used immunoSEQ multiplex PCR; TCRdb keeps in-frame clones, though not all of them. The table records over a million clones, around 95% of them present only once. Concerning this clone itself: Its target is not known.

General study findings and limits: The sole specimen, blood, was sampled, and tissue repertoires likely differ.

The sample taken for sequencing was naive CD4+ T cells sorted from blood. The subset: CD45RA+ positively selected. The V gene is TRBV28, the J gene TRBJ2-1; tentative D call: TRBD1 (6 bases). This TCR derives from a man between 25 and 39 years old in good health. The chain's CDR3 is CASSMDSSSSYNEQFF. The CDR3 DNA reads as TGTGCCAGCAGTATGGACAGTTCGAGCTCCTACAATGAGCAGTTCTTC.